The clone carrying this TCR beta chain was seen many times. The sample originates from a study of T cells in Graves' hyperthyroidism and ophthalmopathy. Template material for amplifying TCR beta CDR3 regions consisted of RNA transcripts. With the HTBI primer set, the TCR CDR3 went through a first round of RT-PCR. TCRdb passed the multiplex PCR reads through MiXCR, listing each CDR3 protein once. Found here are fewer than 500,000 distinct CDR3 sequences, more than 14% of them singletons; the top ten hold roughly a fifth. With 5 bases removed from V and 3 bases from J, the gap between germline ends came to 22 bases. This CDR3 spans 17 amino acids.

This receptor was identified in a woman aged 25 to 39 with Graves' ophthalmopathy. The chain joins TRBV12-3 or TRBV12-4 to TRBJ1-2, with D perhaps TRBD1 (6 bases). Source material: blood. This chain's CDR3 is CASSLGLIARGDYGYTF. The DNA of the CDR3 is TGTGCCAGCAGTCTAGGGTTGATTGCCAGGGGCGACTATGGCTACACCTTC.